This T cell receptor beta chain was documented in a study of graft-versus-host responses after intestinal transplantation. As regards this clone: Its antigen is not known.

V lost 3 bases and J 4 bases, leaving 6 bases between the germline ends. CDR3 size: 12 residues. Germline V gene lookup returns CDR1 SGHNT and CDR2 YENEEA. Study-level points and caveats: Researchers found peak circulating GvH clone levels linked to early post-transplant HvG declines.

Measured with immunoSEQ multiplex PCR; TCRdb has only the in-frame clones, and not every one. This table holds approximately 100,000 clones, roughly 93% found once. The clonotype was recovered from a human donor who received an intestinal transplant. The V and J genes are TRBV11-3 and TRBJ1-1, with D unclear. Sequences were derived from unstimulated CD8+ T cells sorted from spleen or lymph node cells, sampled before intestinal transplant. The CDR3 region has the DNA TGTGCCAGCAGCTTCGGGGTCACTGAAGCTTTCTTT. Translated, it gives CASSFGVTEAFF.